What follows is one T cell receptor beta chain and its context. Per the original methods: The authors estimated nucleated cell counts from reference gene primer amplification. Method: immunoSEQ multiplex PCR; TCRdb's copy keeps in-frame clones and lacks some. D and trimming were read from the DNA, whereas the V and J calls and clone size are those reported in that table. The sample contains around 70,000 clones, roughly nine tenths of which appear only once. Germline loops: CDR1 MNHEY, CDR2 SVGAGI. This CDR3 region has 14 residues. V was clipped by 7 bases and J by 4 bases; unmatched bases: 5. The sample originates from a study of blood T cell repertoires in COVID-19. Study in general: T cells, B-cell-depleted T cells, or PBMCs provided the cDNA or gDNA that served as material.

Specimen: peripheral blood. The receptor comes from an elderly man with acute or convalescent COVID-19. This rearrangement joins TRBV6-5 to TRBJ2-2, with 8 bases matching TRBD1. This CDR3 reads CASTRDRGTGELFF. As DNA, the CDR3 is TGTGCCAGCACCAGAGACAGGGGCACCGGGGAGCTGTTTTTT.